The source of this T cell receptor beta chain is a study of tumor-infiltrating lymphocytes in primary liver carcinoma. Study background: Men and women, 30 to 69 years of age, made up the patients. General study points: Tumor-blood pairs (like tumor-adjacent pairs) overlapped less than tumor region pairs did.

A primer matching the constant region was used to make TCR beta cDNA from approximately 0.55 ug of total RNA. Investigators got TCR beta libraries out of three nested multiplex PCR rounds, done with slightly modified ARM-PCR. Rounds one and two of PCR, each of roughly 10 cycles, were primed with TRBV1-TRBV30 forward primers and a C-beta reverse primer. TCRdb reprocessed the multiplex PCR reads with MiXCR, giving one entry per CDR3 protein. The sample contains about 330,000 distinct CDR3 sequences, almost 65% of which appear only once. The researchers obtained blood RNA from unsorted whole blood and also extracted germline DNA. This clonotype was observed a single time. Its antigen is currently unknown. At one end the junction does not follow the germline gene, possibly because of a read error. Looked up from germline, CDR1 is MNHEY and CDR2 is SVGAGI. This CDR3 has 15 amino acids.

The rearrangement links TRBV6-5 to TRBJ1-4, with D possibly matching TRBD1 (6 bases). The sequenced sample consisted of peripheral blood. This TCR was sampled from a man between 35 and 55 years old with primary liver carcinoma and hepatitis B virus infection. This CDR3 reads CASSYYRDTDEKLFF. The DNA of the CDR3 is TGTGCCAGCAGTTATTACAGGGATACGGATGAAAAATTGTTTTTT.